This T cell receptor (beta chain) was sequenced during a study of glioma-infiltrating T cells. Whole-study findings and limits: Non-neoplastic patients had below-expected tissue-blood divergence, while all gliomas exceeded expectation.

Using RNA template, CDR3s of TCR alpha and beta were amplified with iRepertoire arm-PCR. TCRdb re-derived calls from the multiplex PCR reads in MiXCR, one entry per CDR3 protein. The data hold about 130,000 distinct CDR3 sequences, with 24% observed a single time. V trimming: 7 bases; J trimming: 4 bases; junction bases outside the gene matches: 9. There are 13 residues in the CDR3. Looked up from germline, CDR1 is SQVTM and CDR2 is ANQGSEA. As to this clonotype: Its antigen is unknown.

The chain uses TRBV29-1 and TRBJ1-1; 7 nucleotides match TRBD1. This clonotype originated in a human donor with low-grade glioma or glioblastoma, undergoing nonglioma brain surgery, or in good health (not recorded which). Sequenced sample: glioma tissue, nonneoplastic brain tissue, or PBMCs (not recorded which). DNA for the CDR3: TGCAGCGCCAGAATACAGGGGACCACTGAAGCTTTCTTT. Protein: CSARIQGTTEAFF.